These T cell receptor beta chains were read from a single sample in a study of blood T cell repertoires in COVID-19. Libraries were prepared by immunoSEQ multiplex PCR; TCRdb keeps only in-frame clonotypes and omits some of them. The sample lists about 120,000 clones, approximately 83% occurring once. The sequenced sample consisted of peripheral blood. These TCRs come from a woman aged 70 to 79 with acute or convalescent COVID-19. Each CDR3 is given with its conserved first and last residue. The D gene is left open where the match is weak. Clone size is not always given. Where it is, it says once, few, many or a class for expanded clones.

j_call: TRBJ1-2; d_call: -; v_call: TRBV19; clone_size: -; cdr3_nt: TGTGCCAGTAGTATTACTACCCTAGCTAACTATGGCTACACCTTC; cdr3_aa: CASSITTLANYGYTF
j_call: TRBJ1-5; d_call: -; v_call: TRBV11-2; clone_size: -; cdr3_nt: TGTGCCAGCAGCCCAGGGGAGGGTTTCCGAAATCAGCCCCAGCATTTT; cdr3_aa: CASSPGEGFRNQPQHF
j_call: TRBJ1-1; d_call: TRBD1; v_call: TRBV6-5; clone_size: -; cdr3_nt: TGTGCCAGCAGACTACAGGGGTTACACACTGAAGCTTTCTTT; cdr3_aa: CASRLQGLHTEAFF
j_call: TRBJ2-5; d_call: TRBD2; v_call: TRBV11-3; clone_size: -; cdr3_nt: TGTGCCAGCAGCTTTAGCGGGGGCCAAGAGACCCAGTACTTC; cdr3_aa: CASSFSGGQETQYF
j_call: TRBJ1-6; d_call: -; v_call: TRBV7-9; clone_size: -; cdr3_nt: TGTGCCAGCAGCTTATTTTTAGCTGAAACCTATAATTCACCCCTCCACTTT; cdr3_aa: CASSLFLAETYNSPLHF
j_call: TRBJ1-5; d_call: -; v_call: TRBV6-2/TRBV6-3; clone_size: -; cdr3_nt: TGTGCCAGCAGTTCCTACAATCAGCCCCAGCATTTT; cdr3_aa: CASSSYNQPQHF
j_call: TRBJ1-1; d_call: -; v_call: TRBV3-1/TRBV3-2; clone_size: -; cdr3_nt: TGTGCCAGCAGCTTGTCGCAGGGAAAAACTGAAGCTTTCTTT; cdr3_aa: CASSLSQGKTEAFF
j_call: TRBJ1-1; d_call: -; v_call: TRBV29-1; clone_size: -; cdr3_nt: TGCAGCGTTCCCCCGGGAGGCTGGAACACTGAAGCTTTCTTT; cdr3_aa: CSVPPGGWNTEAFF
j_call: TRBJ2-2; d_call: -; v_call: TRBV6-4; clone_size: -; cdr3_nt: TGTGCCAGTCCGTCGAGAGCGGTAATCGGGGAGCTGTTTTTT; cdr3_aa: CASPSRAVIGELFF
j_call: TRBJ1-1; d_call: -; v_call: TRBV10-3; clone_size: -; cdr3_nt: TGTGCCATCAGTGAGTCCAAGGGGGTCGGGAACACTGAAGCTTTCTTT; cdr3_aa: CAISESKGVGNTEAFF
j_call: TRBJ2-3; d_call: -; v_call: TRBV5-4; clone_size: once; cdr3_nt: TGTGCCAGCAGGTCGGCTAGCGCAACAGATACGCAGTATTTT; cdr3_aa: CASRSASATDTQYF
j_call: TRBJ1-3; d_call: -; v_call: TRBV9; clone_size: -; cdr3_nt: TGTGCCAGCAGCCCCCAGGGAAACTCTGGAAACACCATATATTTT; cdr3_aa: CASSPQGNSGNTIYF
j_call: TRBJ1-3; d_call: -; v_call: TRBV5-6; clone_size: -; cdr3_nt: TGTGCCAGCAGCGGAGGTCCTGGAAACACCATATATTTT; cdr3_aa: CASSGGPGNTIYF
j_call: TRBJ1-2; d_call: TRBD1; v_call: TRBV11-1; clone_size: -; cdr3_nt: TGTGCCAGCAGCCCAGACCGAGGACAGGGGGTCTTC; cdr3_aa: CASSPDRGQGVF
j_call: TRBJ1-1; d_call: -; v_call: TRBV30; clone_size: -; cdr3_nt: TGTGCCTGGAGTTGGGCACTGGGGGGCACTGAAGCTTTCTTT; cdr3_aa: CAWSWALGGTEAFF
j_call: TRBJ1-6; d_call: -; v_call: TRBV30; clone_size: -; cdr3_nt: TGTGCCTGGAGTGTAGTGAGCTCCTATAATTCACCCCTCCACTTT; cdr3_aa: CAWSVVSSYNSPLHF
j_call: TRBJ2-1; d_call: TRBD2; v_call: TRBV7-6; clone_size: -; cdr3_nt: TGTGCCAGCAGCTTTTATACTGCGGGGGGGTACAATGAGCAGTTCTTC; cdr3_aa: CASSFYTAGGYNEQFF
j_call: TRBJ1-1; d_call: -; v_call: TRBV11-1; clone_size: -; cdr3_nt: TGTGCCAGCAGCTTAGGTACACAGAACACTGAAGCTTTCTTT; cdr3_aa: CASSLGTQNTEAFF
j_call: TRBJ2-5; d_call: TRBD1; v_call: TRBV9; clone_size: -; cdr3_nt: TGTGCCAGCAATAACAGGGGGCAGGAGACCCAGTACTTC; cdr3_aa: CASNNRGQETQYF
j_call: TRBJ2-7; d_call: -; v_call: TRBV5-1; clone_size: once; cdr3_nt: TGCGCCAGCAGCTTGGAAGTAGGAGGGAGAGAGCAGTACTTC; cdr3_aa: CASSLEVGGREQYF
j_call: TRBJ2-3; d_call: TRBD2; v_call: TRBV27; clone_size: -; cdr3_nt: TGTGCCAGCAGTTTTCTGACTAGCGGGCTTACGGGGACGCAGTATTTT; cdr3_aa: CASSFLTSGLTGTQYF
j_call: TRBJ2-5; d_call: TRBD1; v_call: TRBV7-9; clone_size: -; cdr3_nt: TGTGCCAGCAGCCGTCCCGGGACAGGGAAAGAGACCCAGTACTTC; cdr3_aa: CASSRPGTGKETQYF
j_call: TRBJ2-5; d_call: TRBD2; v_call: TRBV6-5; clone_size: -; cdr3_nt: TGTGCCAGCAGTTACCAACAAGCGGGGGCGGGGACCCAGTACTTC; cdr3_aa: CASSYQQAGAGTQYF
j_call: TRBJ1-1; d_call: TRBD1; v_call: TRBV5-1; clone_size: -; cdr3_nt: TGCGCCAGCAGCTCGGAAGGACAGGGGACTGAAGCTTTCTTT; cdr3_aa: CASSSEGQGTEAFF
j_call: TRBJ2-5; d_call: TRBD1; v_call: TRBV18; clone_size: -; cdr3_nt: TGTGCCAGCTCACCACCGAATCAGGGGGTGGTAGAGACCCAGTACTTC; cdr3_aa: CASSPPNQGVVETQYF
j_call: TRBJ1-2; d_call: TRBD1; v_call: TRBV19; clone_size: few; cdr3_nt: TGTGCCAGTAGTGGCCCCGGGACAGGGGCCTATGGCTACACCTTC; cdr3_aa: CASSGPGTGAYGYTF
j_call: TRBJ1-2; d_call: TRBD1; v_call: TRBV6-1; clone_size: -; cdr3_nt: TGTGCCAGCAGTGAAGCGGGACGGGTAGGGGGCTACACTTTC; cdr3_aa: CASSEAGRVGGYTF
j_call: TRBJ2-6; d_call: -; v_call: TRBV24-1; clone_size: -; cdr3_nt: TGTGCCACCAGTGTGGGGCACTCTGGGGCCAACGTCCTGACTTTC; cdr3_aa: CATSVGHSGANVLTF
j_call: TRBJ2-6; d_call: -; v_call: TRBV5-4; clone_size: -; cdr3_nt: TGTGCCAGCAGCTTCGGGACACCACCCTCTGGGGCCAACGTCCTGACTTTC; cdr3_aa: CASSFGTPPSGANVLTF
j_call: TRBJ1-1; d_call: -; v_call: TRBV4-2; clone_size: -; cdr3_nt: TGTGCCAGCAGCCAAGAGGAGGGAGGGAACACTGAAGCTTTCTTT; cdr3_aa: CASSQEEGGNTEAFF
j_call: TRBJ2-3; d_call: -; v_call: TRBV5-1; clone_size: -; cdr3_nt: TGCGCCAGCAGCTTGGCAGGGGCGCCCACAGATACGCAGTATTTT; cdr3_aa: CASSLAGAPTDTQYF
j_call: TRBJ1-4; d_call: -; v_call: TRBV4-3; clone_size: -; cdr3_nt: TGCGCCAGCAGCCAAGATAGATCCCCCCGGGGAACTAATGAAAAACTGTTTTTT; cdr3_aa: CASSQDRSPRGTNEKLFF
j_call: TRBJ1-5; d_call: -; v_call: TRBV5-8; clone_size: -; cdr3_nt: TGTGCCAGCAGCTTGTTCGGGGGGCAGCCCCAGCATTTT; cdr3_aa: CASSLFGGQPQHF
j_call: TRBJ1-4; d_call: TRBD1; v_call: TRBV5-5; clone_size: -; cdr3_nt: TGTGCCAGCAGCTTACCAGGGGGAAAACTGTTTTTT; cdr3_aa: CASSLPGGKLFF
j_call: TRBJ1-1; d_call: -; v_call: TRBV30; clone_size: -; cdr3_nt: TGTGCCTGGAGTTTGTCAGACACTACTGAAGCTTTCTTT; cdr3_aa: CAWSLSDTTEAFF
j_call: TRBJ1-5; d_call: -; v_call: TRBV19; clone_size: -; cdr3_nt: TGTGCCAGTAGTATCTCCCGGACTGGAAATAGCAATCAGCCCCAGCATTTT; cdr3_aa: CASSISRTGNSNQPQHF
j_call: TRBJ1-1; d_call: -; v_call: TRBV2; clone_size: -; cdr3_nt: TGTGCCAGCAGTGAAACACGGAACACTGAAGCTTTCTTT; cdr3_aa: CASSETRNTEAFF
j_call: TRBJ1-1; d_call: -; v_call: TRBV2; clone_size: -; cdr3_nt: TGTGCCAGCCTCAGGGAGGAAAACACTGAAGCTTTCTTT; cdr3_aa: CASLREENTEAFF
j_call: TRBJ1-2; d_call: -; v_call: TRBV7-2; clone_size: -; cdr3_nt: TGTGCCAGCAGCCCTTCCGGAGGGACGGCTAACTATGGCTACACCTTC; cdr3_aa: CASSPSGGTANYGYTF
j_call: TRBJ2-3; d_call: TRBD1; v_call: TRBV7-9; clone_size: once; cdr3_nt: TGTGCCAGCAGCGCAGGACAGGGCGAAGATACGCAGTATTTT; cdr3_aa: CASSAGQGEDTQYF
j_call: TRBJ2-1; d_call: TRBD1; v_call: TRBV3-1/TRBV3-2; clone_size: -; cdr3_nt: TGTGCCAGCAGCCGAGACAGGGGCTATGAGCAGTTCTTC; cdr3_aa: CASSRDRGYEQFF
j_call: TRBJ1-6; d_call: TRBD1; v_call: TRBV6-5; clone_size: few; cdr3_nt: TGTGCCAGCAGTTCCCGAACGGGACAGGTTAATTCACCCCTCCACTTT; cdr3_aa: CASSSRTGQVNSPLHF
j_call: TRBJ2-5; d_call: TRBD1; v_call: TRBV4-3; clone_size: -; cdr3_nt: TGCGCCAGCAGCCCCCGGACAGGGCTCCTCGAGACCCAGTACTTC; cdr3_aa: CASSPRTGLLETQYF
j_call: TRBJ1-2; d_call: -; v_call: TRBV29-1; clone_size: once; cdr3_nt: TGCAGCGTTCCGCCCGGGACTAACTATGGCTACACCTTC; cdr3_aa: CSVPPGTNYGYTF
j_call: TRBJ2-5; d_call: TRBD2; v_call: TRBV2; clone_size: -; cdr3_nt: TGTGCCAGCAGTGACGTGGGACTAGCGGGGGGCCAAGAGACCCAGTACTTC; cdr3_aa: CASSDVGLAGGQETQYF
j_call: TRBJ1-1; d_call: -; v_call: TRBV7-2; clone_size: once; cdr3_nt: TGTGCCAGCAGCCCCATCATTAGTCGCATGAACACTGAAGCTTTCTTT; cdr3_aa: CASSPIISRMNTEAFF
j_call: TRBJ1-1; d_call: -; v_call: TRBV7-2; clone_size: -; cdr3_nt: TGTGCCAGCAGCTTTCTCGAGCGGACGAACACTGAAGCTTTCTTT; cdr3_aa: CASSFLERTNTEAFF
j_call: TRBJ2-7; d_call: -; v_call: TRBV30; clone_size: -; cdr3_nt: TGTGCCTGTCGGGACTCGCTGGGTCTCGAGCAGTACTTC; cdr3_aa: CACRDSLGLEQYF
j_call: TRBJ1-3; d_call: TRBD1; v_call: TRBV6-2/TRBV6-3; clone_size: -; cdr3_nt: TGTGCCAGCAGGCCTACAGGGGGCTCTGGAAACACCATATATTTT; cdr3_aa: CASRPTGGSGNTIYF
j_call: TRBJ2-3; d_call: TRBD2; v_call: TRBV5-1; clone_size: -; cdr3_nt: TGCGCCAGCAGCCCTACTAGCGGGGGCACAGATACGCAGTATTTT; cdr3_aa: CASSPTSGGTDTQYF
j_call: TRBJ1-2; d_call: -; v_call: TRBV27; clone_size: -; cdr3_nt: TGTGCCAGCAGTTTATCGGGGCCCGGGGGTTATGGCTACACCTTC; cdr3_aa: CASSLSGPGGYGYTF
j_call: TRBJ1-2; d_call: -; v_call: TRBV19; clone_size: -; cdr3_nt: TGTGCCAGTAGTTCACCTCGCGGATTGGAGTATGGCTACACCTTC; cdr3_aa: CASSSPRGLEYGYTF
j_call: TRBJ2-1; d_call: TRBD1; v_call: TRBV5-6; clone_size: -; cdr3_nt: TGTGCCAGCAGCCGCCAGGGGACAGGCAATGAGCAGTTCTTC; cdr3_aa: CASSRQGTGNEQFF
j_call: TRBJ2-7; d_call: -; v_call: TRBV3-1/TRBV3-2; clone_size: -; cdr3_nt: TGTGCCAGCAGCCGGGACGGAGGGGAGCAGTACTTC; cdr3_aa: CASSRDGGEQYF
j_call: TRBJ1-2; d_call: -; v_call: TRBV6-5; clone_size: -; cdr3_nt: TGTGCCAGCAGTCCCGGGGACACGTATGGCTACACCTTC; cdr3_aa: CASSPGDTYGYTF
j_call: TRBJ2-1; d_call: TRBD1; v_call: TRBV10-3; clone_size: -; cdr3_nt: TGTGCCATCAGTTTTGACAGGGATGCGAATGAGCAGTTCTTC; cdr3_aa: CAISFDRDANEQFF
j_call: TRBJ1-1; d_call: TRBD1; v_call: TRBV19; clone_size: -; cdr3_nt: TGTGCCAGTAGTAAGTCACAGGGGACTGAAGCTTTCTTT; cdr3_aa: CASSKSQGTEAFF
j_call: TRBJ1-5; d_call: -; v_call: TRBV5-8; clone_size: once; cdr3_nt: TGTGCCAGCAGCTTTTTTTGGTGGGGGGGTAGCAATCAGCCCCAGCATTTT; cdr3_aa: CASSFFWWGGSNQPQHF